A single sample is the source of the 7 T cell receptor beta chains below, sequenced in a study of shared T cell receptors in the human thymus. Produced via immunoSEQ multiplex PCR; TCRdb's table is partial and in-frame only. The table includes approximately 490,000 clones, 78% detected once. These data were also filed under a second study, of human thymus T cells.

Specimen: thymocytes. The source is a boy in the first two years of life with a congenital heart defect.

The gene calls are TRBV10-1 and TRBJ2-7; TRBD1 matches 9 bases. Trimming removed 0 bases from V and 5 bases from J; junction bases left unmatched: 8. Germline CDR1 and CDR2: WNHNN and SYGVQD (reference sequence). This CDR3 comprises 16 residues. CDR3 in DNA: TGCGCCAGCAGTGAGTCTCCGGGACAGGGATTTAACGAGCAGTACTTC. Protein: CASSESPGQGFNEQYF.

The CDR3 DNA is TGCAGCGTTGCATCCCAAGCAACTGAAGCTTTCTTT. Protein product: CSVASQATEAFF. The rearrangement links TRBV29-1 to TRBJ1-1; D not resolved. CDR1 and CDR2 from the germline V gene are SQVTM and ANQGSEA. The CDR3 runs 12 residues. V gave up 4 bases and J gave up 5 bases, with 11 bases separating them.

This clone showed up just once. This chain uses TRBV4-2 with TRBJ2-3, with TRBD2 matching over 15 bases. V shed 1 base and J 6 bases; nucleotides not matched to a gene: 8. This CDR3 is 18 amino acids long. CDR1 is LGHNA and CDR2 is YNFKEQ in the germline V gene. The CDR3 DNA follows: TGTGCCAGCAGCCAAGCCGGACTAGCGGGAGGGCCCACGGATACGCAGTATTTT. This gives the protein CASSQAGLAGGPTDTQYF.

J is TRBJ2-2 and V is TRBV19, with D hard to call. CDR1 and CDR2 (germline): LNHDA, SQIVND (reference sequence). The ends were cut back, 6 bases at V and 3 bases at J, with 8 bases in the middle. The CDR3 is made up of 13 amino acids. CDR3 amino acids: CASRSSDTGELFF. The CDR3 DNA follows: TGTGCCAGTAGGTCTTCAGACACCGGGGAGCTGTTTTTT.

The genes are TRBV5-1 and TRBJ2-7; TRBD1 aligns across 9 bases. Germline V lookup: CDR1 SGHRS, CDR2 YFSETQ. The CDR3 has 14 residues. Trimming at V came to 4 bases and at J to 4 bases, leaving 6 bases not matched to a gene. The CDR3 spells CASSGGQGLYEQYF. The CDR3 coding sequence is TGCGCCAGCAGCGGGGGACAGGGCTTGTACGAGCAGTACTTC.

The V call is TRBV28, the J call TRBJ2-7; 7 positions match TRBD1. The J segment lost 2 bases and the V segment lost 3 bases, leaving 13 bases of the junction unmatched. The germline CDR1 and CDR2 sequences are MDHEN and SYDVKM. This CDR3 has 17 amino acids. The CDR3 DNA reads TGTGCCAGCAGTTTTCGCCCTTCGATGAGGGGGCCCTACGAGCAGTACTTC. Translated: CASSFRPSMRGPYEQYF.

This clone appeared a few times. This chain uses TRBV29-1 with TRBJ1-4, with 7 bases lining up with TRBD1. Germline CDR1 is SQVTM and CDR2 is ANQGSEA. V dropped 6 bases and J dropped 6; count of bases not matched to a gene: 1. The CDR3 runs 11 residues. The CDR3 DNA sequence: TGCAGCGTGGGGACAGATGAAAAACTGTTTTTT. Encoded protein: CSVGTDEKLFF.